These 4 T cell receptor beta chains share one sample of origin, sequenced in a study of T cell responses to AZD1222 COVID-19 vaccine. The data were produced by immunoSEQ multiplex PCR, yet TCRdb's version contains in-frame clones alone and is incomplete. The sample has 15,000 to 20,000 clones, roughly 86% seen once. Sequenced here: peripheral blood, sampled 28 days after the second AZD1222 dose. These receptor sequences come from an adult who received the AZD1222 COVID-19 vaccine.

The gene calls are TRBV7-3 and TRBJ2-3; no reliable D call. Per germline, CDR1 SGHTA and CDR2 FQGTGA. The CDR3 runs 15 residues. V lost 1 base and J 8 bases, leaving 16 bases between the germline ends. CDR3 amino acids: CASSLNSGSKGTQYF. The CDR3 DNA reads TGTGCCAGCAGCTTAAATTCAGGATCCAAGGGTACGCAGTATTTT.

The chain employs TRBV13 and TRBJ2-2, with D maybe TRBD2 (5 bases). CDR3 size: 12 residues. V was cut by 8 bases and J by 1 base, with 5 bases left in between. The germline gives CDR1 PRHDT, CDR2 FYEKMQ (reference sequence). CDR3 residues: CASGRNTGELFF. The CDR3 region has the DNA TGTGCCAGCGGGAGGAACACCGGGGAGCTGTTTTTT.

The chain combines TRBV7-2 with TRBJ2-3; 8 bases match TRBD1. The CDR3 spans 16 residues. Per the germline V gene, CDR1 is SGHTA and CDR2 is FQGNSA. J was trimmed by 0 bases and V by 1 base; bases with no gene match: 3. CDR3 amino acids: CASSLVGQGSTDTQYF. In nucleotides, the CDR3 is TGTGCCAGCAGCTTAGTCGGACAGGGCAGCACAGATACGCAGTATTTT.

The chain couples TRBV10-2 to TRBJ1-4; 9 bases match TRBD1. The CDR3 runs to 14 residues. Germline lookup yields CDR1 WSHSY and CDR2 SAAADI. Losses at the gene ends were 8 bases for V and 7 bases for J; bases not matched to a gene: 8. CDR3 sequence (DNA): TGCGCCAGCGCACCGACAGGGGGAGCTGAAAAACTGTTTTTT. As protein: CASAPTGGAEKLFF.